Each of the 22 T cell receptor beta chains below was sequenced from the same sample in a study of Tregs in tolerant kidney transplant recipients. TCRdb's table, derived via immunoSEQ multiplex PCR, lists solely in-frame clones and lacks some. Recorded here are about 48,000 clones; the top ten clones represent 0.75% to 0.95%. Here the sequenced sample was CD4+ T cells from blood, taken before the transplant. These receptor sequences come from a human donor who received a combined kidney and bone marrow transplant.

Concerning this clone: Sequencing ends 3 residues short of the CDR3 end; the germline J gene provides the rest. The rearrangement uses TRBV6-2 or TRBV6-3 and TRBJ2-7; D gene unclear. This CDR3 region has 12 residues. V was shortened by 5 bases and J by 5 bases, with 10 bases between the two germline ends. The germline V gene has CDR1 MNHEY and CDR2 SVGEGT. Here the CDR3 reads CASSHDTNEQYF. The CDR3 bases that were read are TGTGCCAGCAGTCATGATACTAACGAG.

Comment on this clone: Coverage ceases 3 residues before the CDR3 finishes, and the germline J gene fills in the end. V is TRBV29-1 and J is TRBJ2-5, with 14 bases identical to TRBD2. Germline CDR1 and CDR2: SQVTM and ANQGSEA. V dropped 6 bases and J dropped 7; count of bases not matched to a gene: 22. The CDR3 contains 19 residues. The CDR3 is CSVNHTGQWGLAGEGTQYF. The sequenced part of the CDR3 DNA is TGCAGCGTGAACCACACCGGCCAGTGGGGACTAGCGGGAGAGGGGACC.

A remark on this clone: The CDR3 end lies 3 residues beyond the end of the read and is filled in from the germline J gene. The chain employs TRBV20-1 and TRBJ1-2, with a tentative D call TRBD1 (5 bases). V was clipped by 6 bases and J by 4 bases, with 18 bases between them. There are 14 residues in the CDR3. Germline assignment: CDR1 DFQATT and CDR2 SNEGSKA (reference sequence). The CDR3 sequence is CSANDRGSSYGYTF. The sequenced CDR3 bases are TGCAGTGCCAACGACAGAGGTTCGAGCTATGGC.

On this clone itself: The sequence runs out 3 residues before the end of the CDR3; the remainder is reconstructed from the germline J gene. The chain employs TRBV7-3 and TRBJ2-2, with 9 bases that match TRBD1. The germline V gene encodes CDR1 SGHTA and CDR2 FQGTGA. With 4 bases clipped from V and 2 bases from J, the junction kept 2 bases outside the gene matches. The CDR3 loop spans 15 amino acids. CDR3 bases read: TGTGCCAGCAGCTGGGGACAGGGAAACACCGGGGAG. Protein sequence: CASSWGQGNTGE. The entire CDR3 protein is CASSWGQGNTGELFF.

Frequency places this clone as medium-sized. The read comes to an end 3 residues before the CDR3 does, leaving the germline J gene to fill in the end. This chain joins TRBV29-1 and TRBJ2-1; 9 bases line up with TRBD2. The ends lost 2 bases at V and 8 bases at J; junction bases unmatched: 7. Germline assignment: CDR1 SQVTM and CDR2 ANQGSEA. The CDR3 contains 14 residues. The CDR3 region is CSVELGSGSDEQFF. The DNA read from the CDR3 is TGCAGCGTTGAATTGGGTAGCGGGAGCGATGAG.

Turning to this clone: The read halts 3 residues ahead of the CDR3 end, with the missing end drawn from the germline J gene. The V and J genes are TRBV18 and TRBJ2-7; D possibly corresponds to TRBD1 (6 bases). There are 15 residues in the CDR3. CDR1 is KGHSH and CDR2 is LQKENI in the germline V gene. V was trimmed by 2 bases and J by 0 bases, leaving 11 bases between them. The CDR3: CASSPTGLSSYEQYF. The CDR3 DNA, read in part, is TGTGCCAGCTCACCAACAGGGCTAAGCTCCTACGAG.

About this clone: From the germline J gene comes the end of the CDR3, since the read stops 3 residues before it. The rearrangement links TRBV5-1 to TRBJ1-1; 7 bases map to TRBD1. With V trimmed by 4 bases and J by 6 bases, 9 bases remained unmatched. This CDR3 contains 14 residues. CDR1 is SGHRS and CDR2 is YFSETQ in the germline V gene. CDR3 sequence: CASSEQQGTAEAFF. The covered CDR3 bases are TGCGCCAGCAGCGAACAACAGGGGACCGCTGAA.

For this clone: The read halts 3 residues ahead of the CDR3 end, with the missing end drawn from the germline J gene. This rearrangement joins TRBV5-1 to TRBJ2-2, with 9 bases that match TRBD1. J gave up 5 bases and V 4 bases, and 9 bases lay outside the gene matches. The germline CDR1 and CDR2 sequences are SGHRS and YFSETQ. The CDR3 extends over 16 amino acids. Here the CDR3 reads CASSPTGQGLTGELFF. CDR3 DNA, as far as it was read: TGCGCCAGCAGCCCCACGGGACAGGGTCTGACCGGGGAG.

Worth noting for this clone: The read finishes 3 residues shy of the CDR3 end, and the germline J gene is used to complete it. The rearrangement joins TRBV6-2 or TRBV6-3 to TRBJ2-5; 12 bases agree with TRBD2. Germline V gene data show CDR1 as MNHEY and CDR2 as SVGEGT. The CDR3 consists of 16 residues. With V trimmed by 2 bases and J by 5 bases, 6 bases remained unmatched. The CDR3 sequence is CASSYRLAGGLETQYF. CDR3 DNA, as far as it was read: TGTGCCAGCAGTTACCGGCTAGCGGGAGGGCTGGAGACC.

Note on this clone: The DNA ends 3 residues before the CDR3 does, and the rest of the CDR3 is filled in from the germline J gene. The gene calls are TRBV2 and TRBJ2-2; D may be TRBD2 (5 bases). V lost 2 bases to trimming and J lost 3 bases, with 7 bases between them. The CDR3 sequence is 14 residues long. Germline CDR1 SNHLY, CDR2 FYNNEI. This CDR3 reads CASSEMRDTGELFF. The sequenced CDR3 bases are TGTGCCAGCAGTGAAATGAGGGACACCGGGGAG.

A word on this clone: The read ends 3 residues before the CDR3 terminus; that terminus is restored from the germline J gene. This sequence joins TRBV7-2 and TRBJ2-7; D may be TRBD2 (6 bases). The CDR3 sequence is 14 residues long. In germline, CDR1 is SGHTA, CDR2 FQGNSA. V dropped 8 bases and J dropped 0 bases, with 14 bases sitting between them. The DNA read from the CDR3 is TGTGCCAGCCGGAGCGGGCGAAGCTCCTACGAG. Translating gives CASRSGRSSYE. The full CDR3 reads CASRSGRSSYEQYF.

This clone is deemed medium-sized by its frequency. The read is 3 residues too short to cover the CDR3 end, so that end is filled in from the germline J gene. The V and J genes are TRBV6-1 and TRBJ1-1; the D gene is possibly TRBD1 (6 bases). This CDR3 is built from 14 residues. Looked up from germline, CDR1 is MNHNS and CDR2 is SASEGT. V dropped 3 bases and J dropped 3 bases, with 11 bases sitting between them. CDR3 region: CASSEVQGYTEAFF. The sequenced part of the CDR3 DNA is TGTGCCAGCAGTGAGGTGCAGGGGTACACTGAA.

As concerns this clone: The sequence runs out 3 residues before the end of the CDR3; the remainder is reconstructed from the germline J gene. The rearrangement links TRBV7-9 to TRBJ1-6, with D maybe TRBD1 (5 bases). V gave up 2 bases and J gave up 9 bases, with 11 bases separating them. The germline gives CDR1 SEHNR, CDR2 FQNEAQ (reference sequence). The CDR3 extends over 14 amino acids. The CDR3 region is CASSLRPRGSPLHF. The covered CDR3 bases are TGTGCCAGCAGCTTACGGCCAAGGGGTTCACCC. Drawing the rest from reference TRBV7-9 and TRBJ1-6, the complete variable domain is DTGVSQNPRHKITKRGQNVTFRCDPISEHNRLYWYRQTLGQGPEFLTYFQNEAQLEKSRLLSDRFSAERPKGSFSTLEIQRTEQGDSAMYLCASSLRPRGSPLHFGNGTRLTVT.

Comments on this clone: With the read ending 3 residues before the CDR3 end, the germline J gene is used to fill in that end. The chain has TRBV14 and TRBJ2-5, with 10 bases matching TRBD2. The ends lost 4 bases at V and 4 bases at J; junction bases unmatched: 6. CDR1 is SGHDN, CDR2 FVKESK, per germline. CDR3 length: 15 amino acids. This CDR3 reads CASSPGLAAPETQYF. CDR3 DNA, as far as it was read: TGTGCCAGCAGCCCAGGACTAGCGGCCCCAGAGACC.

Of note for this clone: The read ends 3 residues before the CDR3 terminus; that terminus is restored from the germline J gene. V usage is TRBV28 and J usage is TRBJ1-5; the D is unclear. The CDR3 consists of 11 residues. V lost 6 bases, J lost 4 bases, and 4 bases lay in between. In germline, CDR1 is MDHEN, CDR2 SYDVKM. This CDR3 reads CASSLNQPQHF. The DNA read from the CDR3 is TGTGCCAGCAGCCTAAATCAGCCC. The full variable domain, rest sourced from reference TRBV28 and TRBJ1-5, is DVKVTQSSRYLVKRTGEKVFLECVQDMDHENMFWYRQDPGLGLRLIYFSYDVKMKEKGDIPEGYSVSREKKERFSLILESASTNQTSMYLCASSLNQPQHFGDGTRLSIL.

About this clone: The read falls 3 residues short of the CDR3 end, and the missing part is taken from the germline J gene. This sequence joins TRBV18 and TRBJ1-2; 9 bases match TRBD1. V lost 1 base, J lost 4 bases, and 4 bases stayed unmatched. The CDR3 runs 15 residues. The germline V gene encodes CDR1 KGHSH and CDR2 LQKENI. The covered CDR3 bases are TGTGCCAGCTCACCACAGGGGACAGGGATCTATGGC. This gives the protein CASSPQGTGIYG. The whole CDR3 is CASSPQGTGIYGYTF. Supplemented by reference TRBV18 and TRBJ1-2, the full variable domain reads NAGVMQNPRHLVRRRGQEARLRCSPMKGHSHVYWYRQLPEEGLKFMVYLQKENIIDESGMPKERFSAEFPKEGPSILRIQQVVRGDSAAYFCASSPQGTGIYGYTFGSGTRLTVV.

Comments on this clone: With the read ending 3 residues before the CDR3 end, the germline J gene is used to fill in that end. The chain has TRBV2 and TRBJ1-1, with 7 bases matching TRBD1. Germline V lookup: CDR1 SNHLY, CDR2 FYNNEI. The CDR3 runs to 15 residues. Unmatched junction bases numbered 6, after V lost 5 bases and J lost 0 bases. The covered CDR3 bases are TGTGCCAGCAGTCAACGACAGGGCTTGAACACTGAA. It is translated as CASSQRQGLNTE. The whole CDR3 protein is CASSQRQGLNTEAFF.

On this clone: The read comes to an end 3 residues before the CDR3 does, leaving the germline J gene to fill in the end. This chain uses TRBV20-1 with TRBJ1-2; a possible D gene is TRBD1 (5 bases). This CDR3 has 12 amino acids. Per the germline V gene, CDR1 is DFQATT and CDR2 is SNEGSKA (reference sequence). Incomplete CDR3 DNA: TGCAGTGCTAGAAATCAGGGAGGCGGC. Residues: CSARNQGGG. The whole CDR3 protein is CSARNQGGGYTF.

With respect to this clone: The sequence runs out 3 residues before the end of the CDR3; the remainder is reconstructed from the germline J gene. V usage is TRBV2 and J usage is TRBJ1-3; 8 bases line up with TRBD1. CDR3 length: 14 amino acids. J was trimmed by 4 bases and V by 6 bases; bases with no gene match: 5. Germline V lookup: CDR1 SNHLY, CDR2 FYNNEI. CDR3 residues: CASRTGASGNTIYF. CDR3 DNA (partial): TGTGCCAGCAGGACAGGGGCATCCGGAAACACC.

A remark on this clone: From the germline J gene comes the end of the CDR3, since the read stops 3 residues before it. The chain uses TRBV20-1 and TRBJ2-7, with 9 bases aligning to TRBD1. V gave up 3 bases and J gave up 2 bases; unmatched junction bases: 8. The CDR3 consists of 15 residues. Germline V gene lookup returns CDR1 DFQATT and CDR2 SNEGSKA (reference sequence). CDR3 region: CSASLTGTGPYEQYF. The CDR3 DNA, read in part, is TGCAGTGCTAGTCTCACCGGGACAGGGCCCTACGAG.

About this clone: The read terminates 3 residues ahead of where the CDR3 ends, so the germline J gene completes it. The chain links TRBV11-2 to TRBJ2-5; D is unclear. Trimming took 0 bases from V and 5 from J, leaving 4 bases between them. The length of the CDR3 is 12 residues. Per the germline V gene, CDR1 is SGHAT and CDR2 is FQNNGV. The sequenced part of the CDR3 DNA is TGTGCCAGCAGCTTAGATCAGGAGACC. It yields the protein CASSLDQET. In full, the CDR3 reads CASSLDQETQYF. The whole variable domain, remainder taken from reference TRBV11-2 and TRBJ2-5, is EAGVAQSPRYKIIEKRQSVAFWCNPISGHATLYWYQQILGQGPKLLIQFQNNGVVDDSQLPKDRFSAERLKGVDSTLKIQPAKLEDSAVYLCASSLDQETQYFGPGTRLLVL.

Notes on this clone: The read terminates 3 residues ahead of where the CDR3 ends, so the germline J gene completes it. The chain joins TRBV20-1 to TRBJ2-3; D is uncertain. Germline CDR1 DFQATT, CDR2 SNEGSKA (reference sequence). V was clipped by 5 bases and J by 6 bases, with 12 bases between them. The CDR3 is 12 residues long. The DNA read from the CDR3 is TGCAGTGCTCCAGGCCTTTCTGATACG. It codes for CSAPGLSDT. The entire CDR3 protein is CSAPGLSDTQYF.